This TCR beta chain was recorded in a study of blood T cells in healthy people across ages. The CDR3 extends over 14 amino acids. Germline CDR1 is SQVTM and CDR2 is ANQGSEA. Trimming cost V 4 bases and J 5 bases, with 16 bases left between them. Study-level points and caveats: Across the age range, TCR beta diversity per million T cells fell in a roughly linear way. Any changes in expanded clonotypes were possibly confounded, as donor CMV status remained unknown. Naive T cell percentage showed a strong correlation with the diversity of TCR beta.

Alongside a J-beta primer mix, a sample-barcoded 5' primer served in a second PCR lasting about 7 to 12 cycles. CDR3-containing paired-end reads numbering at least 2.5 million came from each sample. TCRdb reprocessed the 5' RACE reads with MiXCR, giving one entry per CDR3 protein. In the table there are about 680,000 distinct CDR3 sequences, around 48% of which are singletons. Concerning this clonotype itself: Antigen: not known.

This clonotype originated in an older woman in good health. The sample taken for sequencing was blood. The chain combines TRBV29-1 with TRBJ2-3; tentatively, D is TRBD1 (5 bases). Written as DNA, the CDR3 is TGCAGCGTTGTGGCAGGGTCCTCGGGAGATACGCAGTATTTT. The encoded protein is CSVVAGSSGDTQYF.